This T cell receptor beta chain derives from a study of T cell responses to AZD1222 COVID-19 vaccine (TCRdb year 2021). A note on the overall study: A total of more than 230 trial participants underwent TCR sequencing, of whom 200 to 220 received two doses of AZD1222 and some 25 received two doses of the MenACWY control vaccine. Trial participants were enrolled into age subgroups of 18-55, 56-69 and 70-plus years, which contained around 140, 26 and 57 TCR-sequenced participants, respectively. Overall results and qualifications from the work: After two AZD1222 doses, both the breadth and the depth of spike-specific TCRs were significantly higher than at day 0 and than in MenACWY recipients. Vaccine-associated CD4 TCRs spanned the whole spike protein, with dominant responses in regions 160-218 and 743-854. Conclusions about previously exposed vaccinees were limited because only five to seven AZD1222 recipients were SARS-CoV-2 seropositive at baseline. Most participants were white British and females outnumbered males, and the authors suggested that clonal diversity may have been underestimated. Because no samples from the day 14 peak response were available, repertoires could be characterized only after the peak T cell response. The 56-69-year group was small, and its depth increase did not reach significance, likely because of low power. Nearly half of unique spike-specific TCRs reportedly recognized epitopes outside regions mutated in the B.1.351 and B.1.1.7 variants.

CDR1 and CDR2 are read off the germline V gene (reference sequence) as SEHNR and FQNEAQ. From its cysteine to its phenylalanine, the CDR3 spans 12 amino acids. This entry keeps only the CDR3 DNA: 36 bases, framed from base 1. Relative to germline, V is 7 bases shorter and J is 5 bases shorter, with 11 bases between their ends. The CDR3 regions of human TCRbeta chains were subjected to immunosequencing. Regarding the original processing steps: TCRs in the repertoires were matched against a reference library of SARS-CoV-2-specific TCRs that had been generated with the MIRA antigen-specificity platform. Breadth was defined as the fraction of unique TCRs that were SARS-CoV-2-associated, and depth was defined as the fraction of total T cells that were SARS-CoV-2-associated. Using the MIRA data, each spike-specific TCR was mapped to the spike region that the TCR reacts to and placed in a CD4 or CD8 class. Log10-transformed breadth and depth values were compared by one-way ANOVA with Sidak's multiple comparisons tests. TCRdb re-hosts the immuneACCESS table, in-frame sequences only. Its copies lack some clones; in the studies checked, an unresolved V gene accounts for under half of them, and the cause for the rest is not known. The DNA was the basis for D and trimming; V, J and clone size are from that table. Counted in this sample were about 86,000 clones; around 88% of them appeared once. 10% to 13% of the sample is taken by the ten largest.

A note on this clone: Its cognate antigen has yet to be identified. Base quality data are lacking; no much larger clone is found one base away.

The intended sense of this specimen's time point label: baseline before first vaccination. This specimen's treatment or condition label, per the study, means: meningococcal conjugate vaccine given as trial control. The vaccinee samples were drawn from two UK trials, COV001 and COV002, one of which was a single-blind randomized controlled phase 2/3 trial testing AZD1222 (ChAdOx1 nCoV-19) in healthy adults. Trial participant PBMC samples were collected at day 0 and day 28 after the second dose for TCRbeta chain sequencing. This TCR was recovered from an adult in good health. The rearranged chain carries TRBV7-9 and TRBJ1-1; the D gene remains uncertain. Source: peripheral blood, taken on day 0 of MenACWY control vaccination. The base sequence is TGTGCCAGCACCTCAGCCGGGACTGAAGCTTTCTTT. Its coded protein is CASTSAGTEAFF.